The 4 T cell receptor beta chains reported below all come from one sample, sequenced in a study of a mutant IDH1 vaccine in newly diagnosed glioma. No antigen has been assigned to these receptors. Time point given: week 5, during vaccination. Doses comprised 300 ug of mutant IDH1 20-mer peptide each, plus topical imiquimod. Profiling relied on immunoSEQ multiplex PCR, and the TCRdb table lists in-frame clones only, not all of them. This table has some 55,000 clones, just under 90% appearing once. The sequenced sample was PBMCs, obtained from a glioma patient whose treatment included an IDH1 peptide vaccine. Receptors were obtained from a woman in her forties with glioma.

The rearrangement joins TRBV2 to TRBJ2-7; no clear D gene. Trimming took 4 bases from V and 0 from J, leaving 16 bases between them. From germline, CDR1 is SNHLY and CDR2 FYNNEI. The CDR3 has 16 residues. The CDR3 DNA is TGTGCCAGCAGTGTTGTCTCCTGGGCCAGCTCCTACGAGCAGTACTTC. As protein: CASSVVSWASSYEQYF.

This rearrangement joins TRBV19 to TRBJ2-7; tentative D call: TRBD2 (5 bases). V was trimmed by 0 bases and J by 3 bases, leaving 9 bases between them. This CDR3 has 14 residues. The germline V gene encodes CDR1 LNHDA and CDR2 SQIVND (reference sequence). CDR3 coding DNA: TGTGCCAGTAGTATAGACAGTCGGGGCTACGAGCAGTACTTC. Its protein product is CASSIDSRGYEQYF.

The chain links TRBV5-1 to TRBJ2-7; no firm D call. Per the germline V gene, CDR1 is SGHRS and CDR2 is YFSETQ. V was shortened by 0 bases and J by 0 bases, with 7 bases between the two germline ends. This CDR3 comprises 14 residues. The CDR3 nucleotides are TGCGCCAGCAGCTTGGCAGTGACCTCCTACGAGCAGTACTTC. Protein sequence: CASSLAVTSYEQYF. Full variable domain (rest looked up from reference TRBV5-1 and TRBJ2-7): KAGVTQTPRYLIKTRGQQVTLSCSPISGHRSVSWYQQTPGQGLQFLFEYFSETQRNKGNFPGRFSGRQFSNSRSEMNVSTLELGDSALYLCASSLAVTSYEQYFGPGTRLTVT.

In this sample, this clone turned up once. This chain joins TRBV7-8 and TRBJ2-1, with TRBD2 identical over 13 bases. The CDR3 totals 16 residues. Germline lookup yields CDR1 SGHVS and CDR2 FQNEAQ. Trimming cost V 4 bases and J 5 bases; bases outside gene matches: 5. In DNA form, the CDR3 reads TGTGCCAGCAGCTCTCAGACTAGCGGGGGGAACAATGAGCAGTTCTTC. Protein product: CASSSQTSGGNNEQFF.